This T cell receptor beta chain was recovered during a study of post-analysis software for immune sequencing data. Across the whole study: Disease trajectories encompassed relapsing-remitting, secondary progressive and progressive-relapsing multiple sclerosis. Regarding the study as a whole: By F measure, samples from a shared preparation batch strongly co-clustered. There were several TRBV segments more frequent in patients than controls, and TRBV5-6, TRBV5-1 and TRBV20-1 were among them. Normalized Chao1 diversity in multiple sclerosis patients fell significantly below that of controls.

This clonotype was picked up one time. The antigen is undetermined. Unmatched junction bases numbered 3, after V lost 1 base and J lost 2 bases. CDR3 length: 15 residues. From germline, CDR1 is SGHRS and CDR2 YFSETQ. Carried by the TCR beta cDNA libraries were unique molecular identifiers. T cells numbering about 0.85 to 10 million gave rise to 500,000 or so cDNA molecules. TCRdb analysed the PCR reads with MiXCR anew, one entry per CDR3 protein. The table has around 500,000 distinct CDR3 sequences, 34% seen once. Input material: blood. This rearrangement joins TRBV5-1 to TRBJ2-3, with TRBD2 identical over 8 bases. This TCR derives from a girl aged 2 to 17 with multiple sclerosis. CDR3 residues: CASSLQRGNTDTQYF. Here the CDR3 DNA reads TGCGCCAGCAGCTTGCAGCGGGGGAACACAGATACGCAGTATTTT.